These 27 T cell receptor beta chains were all obtained from the same sample, sequenced in a study of T cell responses to AZD1222 COVID-19 vaccine listed by TCRdb under 2021. The time point label for this specimen denotes: baseline before first vaccination. Library method: the immunoSEQ multiplex PCR assay. The source is immuneACCESS, and TCRdb retained only in-frame sequences with V and J called. Part of the clones is not carried over; for the studies checked, unresolved V genes explain less than half of this, and the remainder is unexplained. Counted in this sample were 90,000 to 120,000 clones; nearly 95% of them appeared once. Clones ranked in the top ten supply 4% to 5.5% of the sample. This specimen consisted of peripheral blood, obtained on day 0 of AZD1222 vaccination. The receptor set was obtained from an adult in good health.

The chain combines TRBV18 with TRBJ1-2; 7 nucleotides line up with TRBD1. The CDR3 consists of 15 residues. V dropped 3 bases and J dropped 4; count of bases not matched to a gene: 8. Germline CDR1 KGHSH, CDR2 LQKENI. The CDR3: CASSPNADRSYGYTF. The CDR3 nucleotides read TGTGCCAGCTCACCCAATGCGGACAGGTCCTATGGCTACACCTTC.

The J gene is TRBJ2-3, the V gene TRBV7-6; TRBD2 aligns across 8 bases. The CDR3 is made up of 16 amino acids. CDR1 is SGHVS, CDR2 FNYEAQ, per germline. The V segment lost 5 bases and the J segment 4 bases; nucleotides outside the gene matches: 11. The chain's CDR3 is CASSRGETSAADTQYF. The CDR3 DNA reads TGTGCCAGCAGCAGGGGGGAGACTAGCGCGGCAGATACGCAGTATTTT.

V and J are TRBV4-2 and TRBJ1-4; D is unclear. V was cut by 5 bases and J by 0 bases, with 10 bases left in between. This CDR3 spans 15 amino acids. From germline, CDR1 is LGHNA and CDR2 YNFKEQ. CDR3: CASSYELATNEKLFF. The CDR3 DNA sequence: TGTGCCAGCAGCTATGAACTGGCAACTAATGAAAAACTGTTTTTT.

The V and J genes are TRBV25-1 and TRBJ1-4; 8 bases line up with TRBD1. Germline V gene data show CDR1 as MGHDK and CDR2 as SYGVNS. The CDR3 spans 15 residues. With 10 bases clipped from V and 6 bases from J, the junction kept 13 bases outside the gene matches. CDR3 bases: TGTGCCACATCAGGACCGGGACAGGCTCATGAAAAACTGTTTTTT. It specifies CATSGPGQAHEKLFF.

V gene TRBV5-6 combines with J gene TRBJ1-6; D is unclear. Per germline, CDR1 SGHDT and CDR2 YYEEEE. V was clipped by 0 bases and J by 7 bases, with 8 bases between them. The CDR3 extends over 14 amino acids. The CDR3 coding sequence is TGTGCCAGCAGCTTGGGGTCGTGGAATTCACCCCTCCACTTT. This sequence encodes CASSLGSWNSPLHF.

This sequence joins TRBV7-2 and TRBJ1-1; a possible D gene is TRBD1 (5 bases). Germline V gene lookup returns CDR1 SGHTA and CDR2 FQGNSA. The V end was cut by 4 bases, the J end by 11 bases, with 17 bases between. There are 13 residues in the CDR3. CDR3 amino acids: CASSWSGASSAFF. CDR3 in DNA: TGTGCCAGCAGCTGGAGCGGGGCGAGTTCGGCTTTCTTT.

A single count supports this clone. This chain connects TRBV5-5 to TRBJ2-4; possible D gene TRBD2, 5 bases. The CDR3 runs 16 residues. Germline CDR1 is SGHKS and CDR2 is YYEKEE (reference sequence). V shed 0 bases and J shed 4 bases, with 14 bases lying between them. The CDR3 DNA follows: TGTGCCAGCAGCTTGGGAGGGTCCACCTATAAAAACATTCAGTACTTC. Protein product: CASSLGGSTYKNIQYF.

V is TRBV4-1 and J is TRBJ1-1; D is possibly TRBD1 (6 bases). V gave up 6 bases and J gave up 2 bases, with 13 bases separating them. Germline V gene data show CDR1 as MGHRA and CDR2 as YSYEKL. The CDR3 length is 14 residues. This chain's CDR3 is CASRKLGGNTEAFF. Written as DNA, the CDR3 is TGCGCCAGCAGGAAACTAGGGGGAAACACTGAAGCTTTCTTT.

The chain has TRBV30 and TRBJ1-3; D may be TRBD1 (6 bases). CDR1 and CDR2 from the germline V gene are GTSNPN and SVGIG (reference sequence). This CDR3 has 16 residues. V was trimmed by 3 bases and J by 5 bases, leaving 20 bases between them. The CDR3 sequence is CAWRGAGPGVRNTIYF. In DNA form, the CDR3 reads TGTGCCTGGAGGGGGGCCGGCCCCGGGGTGCGAAACACCATATATTTT.

The chain employs TRBV28 and TRBJ1-1, with D maybe TRBD1 (5 bases). CDR3 length equals 14 residues. From germline, CDR1 is MDHEN and CDR2 SYDVKM. Trimming cost V 2 bases and J 1 base, with 8 bases left between them. DNA for the CDR3: TGTGCCAGCAGTTTAGAGGGGACGAACACTGAAGCTTTCTTT. This gives the protein CASSLEGTNTEAFF.

This chain links TRBV9 with TRBJ2-5, with TRBD1 matching over 9 bases. V was pared by 0 bases and J by 5 bases, with 2 bases of the junction left unmatched. The CDR3 sequence is 14 residues long. Germline assignment: CDR1 SGDLS and CDR2 YYNGEE. CDR3 amino acids: CASSVETGGETQYF. The CDR3 bases are TGTGCCAGCAGCGTAGAGACAGGGGGGGAGACCCAGTACTTC.

The chain recombines TRBV28 with TRBJ1-1; D unclear. Per the germline V gene, CDR1 is MDHEN and CDR2 is SYDVKM. The CDR3 has 12 residues. V was pared by 7 bases and J by 5 bases, with 11 bases between. CDR3 region: CASNSYVTEAFF. Written as DNA, the CDR3 is TGTGCCAGCAACTCCTACGTTACTGAAGCTTTCTTT.

This clone was detected once. This chain connects TRBV28 to TRBJ1-3; 7 nucleotides agree with TRBD1. Germline V gives CDR1 MDHEN, CDR2 SYDVKM. There are 15 residues in the CDR3. V shed 2 bases, J shed 4 bases, and the junction held 5 bases outside the gene matches. The CDR3 reads CASSLKGAKGNTIYF. The CDR3 coding sequence is TGTGCCAGCAGTTTAAAGGGGGCAAAAGGAAACACCATATATTTT.

This clone showed up just a few times. V and J are TRBV5-1 and TRBJ2-1; no firm D call. The CDR3 length is 13 residues. Between the trimmed V and J ends, which lost 0 bases and 7 bases, there was a span of 8 bases. Per the germline V gene, CDR1 is SGHRS and CDR2 is YFSETQ. This chain's CDR3 is CASSLGQLNEQFF. The CDR3 DNA sequence: TGCGCCAGCAGCTTGGGGCAGCTTAATGAGCAGTTCTTC.

The V call is TRBV10-3, the J call TRBJ2-7; weak D call: TRBD2 (5 bases). CDR3 length: 12 amino acids. Trimming cost V 0 bases and J 7 bases, with 7 bases left between them. In germline, CDR1 is ENHRY, CDR2 SYGVKD. The CDR3 spells CAISESSGEQYF. CDR3 nucleotides: TGTGCCATCAGTGAGTCCTCGGGGGAGCAGTACTTC.

The chain carries TRBV6-2 or TRBV6-3 and TRBJ2-3; possible D gene TRBD2, 7 bases. The germline gives CDR1 MNHEY, CDR2 SVGEGT. The V gene lost 0 bases and the J gene lost 5 bases, with 18 bases spanning the gap. The CDR3 sequence is 17 residues long. This CDR3 reads CASSYSSRGRAEDTQYF. CDR3 bases: TGTGCCAGCAGTTACTCCTCGAGGGGGAGGGCCGAAGATACGCAGTATTTT.

This clone came up once. This rearrangement joins TRBV6-1 to TRBJ1-6; tentatively, D is TRBD1 (5 bases). CDR1 MNHNS and CDR2 SASEGT come from the germline V gene. V was pared by 1 base and J by 8 bases, with 12 bases between. This CDR3 spans 15 amino acids. The CDR3 spells CASSEGQGFHSPLHF. The CDR3 DNA sequence: TGTGCCAGCAGTGAAGGGCAGGGCTTCCATTCACCCCTCCACTTT.

The J gene is TRBJ2-3, the V gene TRBV19; no reliable D call. The CDR3 has 14 amino acids. CDR1 is LNHDA, CDR2 SQIVND, per germline (reference sequence). Trimming took off 5 bases at V and 8 bases at J, with 17 bases between the two ends. DNA of the CDR3: TGTGCCAGTAGTCCGCTGTTCTCAGATAGTACGCAGTATTTT. Its translation is CASSPLFSDSTQYF.

The chain recombines TRBV3-1 (or the pseudogene TRBV3-2) with TRBJ2-7; 8 bases line up with TRBD1. With V trimmed by 1 base and J by 2 bases, 4 bases remained unmatched. The germline gives CDR1 LGHDT, CDR2 YNNKEL (reference sequence). The CDR3 totals 15 residues. The CDR3 region has the DNA TGTGCCAGCAGCCAAGGGGACAGGTACACCTACGAGCAGTACTTC. Translating gives CASSQGDRYTYEQYF.

The chain combines TRBV7-2 with TRBJ2-1, with D maybe TRBD1 (6 bases). V was pared by 5 bases and J by 8 bases, with 13 bases between. Germline loops: CDR1 SGHTA, CDR2 FQGNSA. The CDR3 consists of 13 residues. CDR3 in amino acids: CASSETGWDEQFF. The CDR3 region has the DNA TGTGCCAGCAGCGAAACAGGGTGGGATGAGCAGTTCTTC.

The chain links TRBV7-8 to TRBJ2-7; D possibly corresponds to TRBD1 (5 bases). Trimming pared 1 base from V and 5 bases from J, leaving 12 bases between. The CDR3 is 14 residues long. Germline V gene lookup returns CDR1 SGHVS and CDR2 FQNEAQ. CDR3 in DNA: TGTGCCAGCAGCTTAGTGGGCAGGGTTGACGAGCAGTACTTC. Amino acid sequence: CASSLVGRVDEQYF.

The V and J genes are TRBV11-3 and TRBJ1-1; maybe TRBD1 (5 bases). V was trimmed by 3 bases and J by 4 bases, leaving 12 bases between them. CDR3 length: 14 residues. From germline, CDR1 is SGHNT and CDR2 YENEEA. The CDR3 reads CASSFRVLPTEAFF. The CDR3 bases are TGTGCCAGCAGCTTCAGGGTCCTGCCCACTGAAGCTTTCTTT.

V usage is TRBV2 and J usage is TRBJ1-1; D is ambiguous. CDR3 size: 12 residues. Germline loops: CDR1 SNHLY, CDR2 FYNNEI. The V end was cut by 6 bases, the J end by 1 base, with 6 bases between. The CDR3 coding sequence is TGTGCCAGCAGGGGTCAGAACACTGAAGCTTTCTTT. It yields the protein CASRGQNTEAFF. Full variable domain (missing parts from reference TRBV2 and TRBJ1-1): EPEVTQTPSHQVTQMGQEVILRCVPISNHLYFYWYRQILGQKVEFLVSFYNNEISEKSEIFDDQFSVERPDGSNFTLKIRSTKLEDSAMYFCASRGQNTEAFFGQGTRLTVV.

This sequence joins TRBV15 and TRBJ2-3; the D gene is possibly TRBD2 (5 bases). Trimming stripped 0 bases from V and 6 bases from J, with 16 bases between. Germline assignment: CDR1 LNHNV and CDR2 YYDKDF (reference sequence). The CDR3 length is 16 residues. In DNA, the CDR3 is TGTGCCACCAGCAGAGAAAGGAACGGGATGGGTGATACGCAGTATTTT. It translates to CATSRERNGMGDTQYF.

This clone was seen only once. This chain connects TRBV7-2 to TRBJ2-1, with 7 bases lining up with TRBD1. V was clipped by 5 bases and J by 12 bases; unmatched bases: 4. Per the germline V gene, CDR1 is SGHTA and CDR2 is FQGNSA. The CDR3 runs 11 residues. Here the CDR3 DNA reads TGTGCCAGCAGCGATTGGACAGGGCAGTTCTTC. This codes for CASSDWTGQFF.

This chain joins TRBV19 and TRBJ2-1; 10 bases agree with TRBD2. The CDR3 extends over 14 amino acids. With 5 bases clipped from V and 8 bases from J, the junction kept 6 bases outside the gene matches. Germline V gene sequence: CDR1 LNHDA, CDR2 SQIVND (reference sequence). CDR3 protein: CASSYPSGSYEQFF. DNA for the CDR3: TGTGCCAGTAGTTACCCTAGCGGGAGCTATGAGCAGTTCTTC.

The genes are TRBV29-1 and TRBJ2-1; D is possibly TRBD2 (6 bases). The V and J ends lost 5 bases and 6 bases respectively, with 17 bases between them. Per the germline V gene, CDR1 is SQVTM and CDR2 is ANQGSEA. The CDR3 totals 14 residues. CDR3 residues: CSVTGTQLGNEQFF. The DNA for the CDR3 is TGCAGCGTTACCGGGACTCAGTTAGGCAATGAGCAGTTCTTC.